The 5 T cell receptor beta chains in this list originate from one sample, sequenced in a study of Graves' ophthalmopathy and Graves' hyperthyroidism. CDR3 regions of TCR beta were amplified from RNA transcripts. Second-round multiplex PCR came after first-round RT-PCR with HTBI primers. One entry per CDR3 protein results from TCRdb running MiXCR on the multiplex PCR reads. The sample records approximately 640,000 distinct CDR3 sequences, about 38% being singletons. The sequencing sample was made of peripheral blood. These TCRs come from an adult man with Graves' ophthalmopathy.

This clonotype was seen at least ten times. The chain links TRBV6-4 to TRBJ2-2, with unresolved D. This CDR3 contains 13 residues. The V end lost 2 bases, the J end lost 7 bases, and 8 bases lay between the germline ends. Looked up from germline, CDR1 is MRHNA and CDR2 is SNTAGT. CDR3 sequence: CASSDKENGELFF. The CDR3 DNA reads as TGTGCCAGCAGTGACAAGGAGAACGGGGAGCTGTTTTTT.

This clonotype was recorded at least ten times. V gene TRBV5-1 combines with J gene TRBJ1-2; TRBD1 matches 8 bases. Germline CDR1 is SGHRS and CDR2 is YFSETQ. The V and J ends lost 0 bases and 8 bases, in that order; junction bases with no gene match: 9. CDR3 length: 15 residues. The CDR3 loop reads CASSLESRGQGGYTF. Written as DNA, the CDR3 is TGCGCCAGCAGCTTGGAGAGCAGGGGGCAAGGAGGCTACACCTTC.

This clonotype was seen many times. The chain employs TRBV7-2 and TRBJ1-1; D unresolved. Germline CDR1 reads SGHTA; CDR2 reads FQGNSA. V was trimmed by 3 bases and J by 1 base, leaving 6 bases between them. This CDR3 is 13 amino acids long. The CDR3 DNA reads TGTGCCAGCAGCTTTGCGAAGAACACTGAAGCTTTCTTT. Translation gives CASSFAKNTEAFF.

This clonotype has a count of ten or more. CDR3 coding DNA: TGCGCCAGCAGCCGGGACGTCCGGACCACCGGGGAGCTGTTTTTT. Protein: CASSRDVRTTGELFF. The chain is built from TRBV5-1 and TRBJ2-2; D assignment may be TRBD1 or TRBD2 (5 bases each). Looked up from germline, CDR1 is SGHRS and CDR2 is YFSETQ. V was shortened by 4 bases and J by 4 bases, with 14 bases between the two germline ends. The CDR3 sequence is 15 residues long.

Worth noting for this clonotype: It may be a read error: a sequence one base away is much more abundant. The chain recombines TRBV7-6 with TRBJ1-1; 12 positions agree with TRBD1. The CDR3 is made up of 16 amino acids. After removal of 5 bases from V and 4 bases from J, the junction contained 8 bases not matched to a gene. CDR1 is SGHVS and CDR2 is FNYEAQ in the germline V gene. The CDR3 protein is CASSPGGQGASTEAFF. Here the CDR3 DNA reads TGTGCCAGCAGCCCTGGGGGACAGGGGGCGAGCACTGAAGCTTTCTTT.